A single sample gave rise to the 7 T cell receptor beta chains below, sequenced in a study of T cell changes during pregnancy in multiple sclerosis. Here immunoSEQ multiplex PCR was the method, and the copy in TCRdb shows in-frame clones only, minus some. The sample contains about 30,000 clones, roughly 90% of which appear only once. The sample was CD4+ T cells from peripheral blood mononuclear cells, taken in the second trimester of pregnancy. All receptors derive from a female donor in good health, enrolled as a control in a pregnancy study.

This clone was observed a single time. The chain employs TRBV5-1 and TRBJ1-2; 7 bases align to TRBD1. Germline V gene lookup returns CDR1 SGHRS and CDR2 YFSETQ. The J segment lost 6 bases and the V segment lost 6 bases, leaving 11 bases of the junction unmatched. The CDR3 spans 14 residues. Here the CDR3 reads CASNGQDTRHGYTF. The CDR3 DNA is TGCGCCAGCAACGGACAGGACACGCGTCATGGCTACACCTTC.

The chain joins TRBV7-9 to TRBJ1-4, with TRBD1 matching 8 bases. The CDR3 covers 14 residues. Germline CDR1 is SEHNR and CDR2 is FQNEAQ (reference sequence). Trimming took 5 bases from V and 8 from J; bases not matched to a gene: 7. CDR3 DNA: TGTGCCAGCAGCCAAACAGGGGGAGGAGAAAAACTGTTTTTT. Its translation: CASSQTGGGEKLFF.

The gene calls are TRBV30 and TRBJ2-5; tentatively, D is TRBD2 (5 bases). The CDR3 runs to 11 residues. The V and J ends lost 1 base and 8 bases respectively, with 8 bases between them. CDR1 and CDR2 (germline): GTSNPN, SVGIG (reference sequence). The CDR3 bases are TGTGCCTGGAGTGGGGGAGCCACCCAGTACTTC. Translated: CAWSGGATQYF.

CDR3 DNA sequence: TGTGCCAGCAGTACCGGGACAGGGGGCGCGGGGACTGAAGCTTTCTTT. It translates to CASSTGTGGAGTEAFF. The chain links TRBV6-4 to TRBJ1-1; 12 bases agree with TRBD1. Germline V gives CDR1 MRHNA, CDR2 SNTAGT. Germline trimming cut 5 bases from V and 5 bases from J; bases unmatched to any gene: 9. The CDR3 spans 16 residues.

V gene TRBV7-2 combines with J gene TRBJ2-1; unclear D gene. CDR1 SGHTA and CDR2 FQGNSA come from the germline V gene. This CDR3 is built from 16 residues. Trimming took off 1 base at V and 0 bases at J, with 10 bases between the two ends. The CDR3 loop is CASSLGPASSYNEQFF. As DNA, the CDR3 is TGTGCCAGCAGCTTAGGCCCAGCTAGCTCCTACAATGAGCAGTTCTTC.

This chain joins TRBV19 and TRBJ1-1; D possibly corresponds to TRBD1 (5 bases). Germline V CDR1 and CDR2: LNHDA, SQIVND (reference sequence). The CDR3 is 13 residues long. The V gene lost 11 bases and the J gene lost 10 bases, with 23 bases spanning the gap. The CDR3 spells CASTGGVTLGAFF. In DNA, the CDR3 is TGTGCCTCTACCGGGGGAGTAACTCTGGGAGCTTTCTTT.

The chain uses TRBV19 and TRBJ1-5; D is ambiguous. Trimming pared 7 bases from V and 3 bases from J, leaving 10 bases between. The CDR3 is 13 amino acids. CDR1 and CDR2 (germline): LNHDA, SQIVND (reference sequence). The CDR3 DNA reads as TGTGCCAGTACGCCCGCGATCAATCAGCCCCAGCATTTT. Amino acid sequence: CASTPAINQPQHF.